One sample yielded the 24 T cell receptor beta chains listed below, sequenced in a study of OX40 agonist ivuxolimab in advanced cancers. The table came from immunoSEQ multiplex PCR; TCRdb's copy has only in-frame clones and leaves some out. This table has tens of thousands of clones, about 91% appearing once. The sample here was CD4+ or CD8+ T cells sorted from blood, taken in a trial of the OX40 agonist ivuxolimab. The source of these receptors is an adult with an advanced solid tumor such as melanoma, head and neck, liver or kidney cancer.

CDR3 DNA sequence: TGTGCCAGCAGCTTAGCGACGGGTGGGGGGATCGAGCAGTACTTC. It translates to CASSLATGGGIEQYF. The chain carries TRBV7-2 and TRBJ2-7; tentative D call: TRBD2 (6 bases). CDR1 and CDR2 from the germline V gene are SGHTA and FQGNSA. This CDR3 spans 15 amino acids. Deletions cut 0 bases from V and 6 bases from J, with 15 bases between.

The chain recombines TRBV7-2 with TRBJ1-2; unclear D gene. The CDR3 contains 13 residues. CDR1 and CDR2 (germline): SGHTA, FQGNSA. The V gene lost 5 bases and the J gene lost 1 base, with 8 bases spanning the gap. DNA of the CDR3: TGTGCCAGCAGCGACCACGTTAACTATGGCTACACCTTC. Protein product: CASSDHVNYGYTF.

V usage is TRBV2 and J usage is TRBJ2-1; D is perhaps TRBD2 (6 bases). The germline V gene has CDR1 SNHLY and CDR2 FYNNEI. CDR3 length equals 16 residues. V lost 2 bases, J lost 8 bases, and 19 bases lay in between. The CDR3 loop reads CASSESRGAGLYEQFF. The CDR3 nucleotides read TGTGCCAGCAGTGAAAGCCGGGGTGCGGGACTCTATGAGCAGTTCTTC.

The chain recombines TRBV9 with TRBJ1-2; 9 nucleotides line up with TRBD1. The CDR3 loop spans 12 amino acids. The germline V gene has CDR1 SGDLS and CDR2 YYNGEE. The junction had 2 bases not matched to a gene; V was cut back by 6 bases and J by 5 bases. DNA of the CDR3: TGTGCCAGCACCGGACAGGGGTATGGCTACACCTTC. It specifies CASTGQGYGYTF.

The J gene is TRBJ1-1, the V gene TRBV5-1; D is uncertain. The germline V gene has CDR1 SGHRS and CDR2 YFSETQ. This CDR3 comprises 15 residues. Trimming stripped 0 bases from V and 0 bases from J, with 9 bases between. CDR3 loop: CASSLEGGLNTEAFF. The CDR3 DNA reads TGCGCCAGCAGCTTGGAAGGAGGATTGAACACTGAAGCTTTCTTT.

This clone was seen just once. The rearrangement joins TRBV9 to TRBJ2-1; tentatively, D is TRBD2 (6 bases). This CDR3 region has 14 residues. The germline V gene has CDR1 SGDLS and CDR2 YYNGEE. V lost 0 bases to trimming and J lost 14 bases, with 18 bases between them. CDR3 bases: TGTGCCAGCAGCGTAGAGATGTGGGGCGGGGAGGAGTTCTTC. It codes for CASSVEMWGGEEFF.

This clone has a handful of counts. The chain recombines TRBV7-6 with TRBJ1-1; tentative D call: TRBD1 (6 bases). This CDR3 has 15 residues. V was cut by 0 bases and J by 0 bases, with 8 bases left in between. Per the germline V gene, CDR1 is SGHVS and CDR2 is FNYEAQ. The CDR3 region is CASSLAQGMNTEAFF. CDR3 DNA sequence: TGTGCCAGCAGCTTAGCCCAGGGGATGAACACTGAAGCTTTCTTT.

This clone appeared once. The gene calls are TRBV7-9 and TRBJ2-1; D is possibly TRBD2 (6 bases). The CDR3 length is 13 residues. CDR1 and CDR2 from the germline V gene are SEHNR and FQNEAQ (reference sequence). V dropped 4 bases and J dropped 4 bases, with 8 bases sitting between them. The CDR3 loop reads CASSSSGYNEQFF. In nucleotides, the CDR3 is TGTGCCAGCAGCTCAAGCGGGTACAATGAGCAGTTCTTC.

The chain combines TRBV27 with TRBJ2-3; D ambiguous. Germline loops: CDR1 MNHEY, CDR2 SMNVEV (reference sequence). The V and J ends lost 1 base and 0 bases respectively, with 17 bases between them. The CDR3 is 18 amino acids. The CDR3 region has the DNA TGTGCCAGCAGTTTATTCGCCCAGATTTGGTCTAGCACAGATACGCAGTATTTT. Translation gives CASSLFAQIWSSTDTQYF.

The V call is TRBV28, the J call TRBJ2-1, with D maybe TRBD2 (5 bases). Germline values: CDR1 MDHEN, CDR2 SYDVKM. This CDR3 contains 12 residues. V lost 3 bases to trimming and J lost 7 bases, with 7 bases between them. The CDR3 coding sequence is TGTGCCAGCAGTTTGAGGGCAAATGAGCAGTTCTTC. Translation gives CASSLRANEQFF.

The chain is built from TRBV7-6 and TRBJ2-1; D not certain. The CDR3 sequence is 14 residues long. In germline, CDR1 is SGHVS, CDR2 FNYEAQ. The ends were cut back, 5 bases at V and 4 bases at J, with 12 bases in the middle. This CDR3 is CASSIPGSYNEQFF. The CDR3 DNA follows: TGTGCCAGCAGCATACCGGGTTCATACAATGAGCAGTTCTTC.

The chain carries TRBV6-6 and TRBJ2-3, with D tentatively TRBD1 or TRBD2 (5 bases each). Germline V gene data show CDR1 as MNHNY and CDR2 as SVGAGI (reference sequence). Trimming left V 6 bases short and J 6 bases short, with 13 bases between. The CDR3 length is 13 residues. Written as DNA, the CDR3 is TGTGCCAGCAGCCCTCGTTGGGGGGATACGCAGTATTTT. Translating gives CASSPRWGDTQYF.

V usage is TRBV5-1 and J usage is TRBJ2-7; D remains ambiguous. The V gene's germline CDR1 is SGHRS and CDR2 YFSETQ. The V and J ends lost 2 bases and 3 bases respectively, with 3 bases between them. The CDR3 has 11 residues. CDR3 sequence reads: CASSFGYEQYF. CDR3 DNA sequence: TGCGCCAGCAGCTTCGGCTACGAGCAGTACTTC.

The chain recombines TRBV28 with TRBJ1-6; D not resolved. The V and J ends lost 4 bases and 8 bases respectively, with 18 bases between them. Germline V gene lookup returns CDR1 MDHEN and CDR2 SYDVKM. The CDR3 sequence is 16 residues long. The CDR3, as DNA: TGTGCCAGCAGTTCCCTCCGGACCAGATCGGATTCACCCCTCCACTTT. Amino acids: CASSSLRTRSDSPLHF.

In its sample, this clone was seen once. CDR3 sequence (DNA): TGTGCCAGCAGTGTCCTCCGCGAGCAGTACTTC. Encoded protein: CASSVLREQYF. The chain is built from TRBV6-1 and TRBJ2-7, with D unclear. Trimming left V 4 bases short and J 6 bases short, with 7 bases between. Germline CDR1 is MNHNS and CDR2 is SASEGT. The CDR3 covers 11 residues.

The chain joins TRBV7-9 to TRBJ2-3, with 13 bases lining up with TRBD2. The CDR3 has 16 residues. V lost 6 bases, J lost 5 bases, and 8 bases stayed unmatched. Germline V gene data show CDR1 as SEHNR and CDR2 as FQNEAQ (reference sequence). CDR3 in amino acids: CASRGLAGVVGDTQYF. The DNA of the CDR3 is TGTGCCAGCAGAGGACTAGCGGGGGTAGTTGGAGATACGCAGTATTTT.

The V gene is TRBV11-3, the J gene TRBJ2-7; TRBD2 might be the D (5 bases). This CDR3 has 12 residues. The germline gives CDR1 SGHNT, CDR2 YENEEA. V was cut by 3 bases and J by 5 bases, with 8 bases left in between. The CDR3: CASSFGNHEQYF. CDR3 in DNA: TGTGCCAGCAGCTTCGGGAACCACGAGCAGTACTTC.

This clone has just one count. The chain recombines TRBV19 with TRBJ2-2, with D possibly matching TRBD2 (6 bases). Per germline, CDR1 LNHDA and CDR2 SQIVND (reference sequence). There are 16 residues in the CDR3. V lost 6 bases and J 3 bases, leaving 17 bases between the germline ends. This CDR3 is CASRGWGGIYTGELFF. In DNA, the CDR3 is TGTGCCAGTAGAGGGTGGGGAGGAATTTACACCGGGGAGCTGTTTTTT.

The chain joins TRBV28 to TRBJ2-7; no clear D. The germline V and J ends were trimmed by 0 bases and 4 bases, with 13 bases remaining between them. Per the germline V gene, CDR1 is MDHEN and CDR2 is SYDVKM. CDR3 size: 15 residues. The CDR3 DNA reads TGTGCCAGCAGTTTATGGCTAAGCATGGGATACGAGCAGTACTTC. It specifies CASSLWLSMGYEQYF.

This clone was recorded only once. The V and J genes are TRBV5-8 and TRBJ2-1; weak D call: TRBD2 (6 bases). From germline, CDR1 is SGHTS and CDR2 YDEGEE. This CDR3 spans 15 amino acids. The V and J ends lost 2 bases and 5 bases respectively, with 14 bases between them. In DNA form, the CDR3 reads TGTGCCAGCAGCTTTTACGGGGGACCAAACAATGAGCAGTTCTTC. It codes for CASSFYGGPNNEQFF.

This clone showed up just once. J is TRBJ2-7 and V is TRBV5-6; TRBD2 matches at 11 bases. The germline V gene encodes CDR1 SGHDT and CDR2 YYEEEE. V was pared by 2 bases and J by 3 bases, with 7 bases of the junction left unmatched. This CDR3 spans 16 amino acids. CDR3 residues: CASSLGLAGGNYEQYF. The CDR3 DNA reads as TGTGCCAGCAGCTTAGGGCTAGCGGGGGGTAACTACGAGCAGTACTTC.

The chain links TRBV13 to TRBJ2-7, with TRBD1 matching 9 bases. The CDR3 consists of 16 residues. Germline CDR1 and CDR2: PRHDT and FYEKMQ (reference sequence). Germline trimming cut 5 bases from V and 1 base from J; bases unmatched to any gene: 9. The CDR3 is CASSLGTGRGSYEQYF. In DNA form, the CDR3 reads TGTGCCAGCAGCCTCGGGACAGGGAGGGGTTCCTACGAGCAGTACTTC.

The J gene is TRBJ2-7, the V gene TRBV11-2; a weak D match, TRBD1 (5 bases). The germline V gene encodes CDR1 SGHAT and CDR2 FQNNGV. The CDR3 runs 16 residues. Trimming shortened V by 0 bases and J by 2 bases, and 14 bases separated the two germline ends. CDR3 sequence (DNA): TGTGCCAGCAGCTTAGATCAGGGCAGCCCGGCCTACGAGCAGTACTTC. This gives the protein CASSLDQGSPAYEQYF.

The V call is TRBV7-8, the J call TRBJ2-1, with D unclear. CDR1 and CDR2 from the germline V gene are SGHVS and FQNEAQ. This CDR3 is built from 14 residues. Trimming took off 1 base at V and 6 bases at J, with 10 bases between the two ends. CDR3 nucleotide sequence: TGTGCCAGCAGCTTAGGACTGGGCCTCAATGAGCAGTTCTTC. It encodes CASSLGLGLNEQFF. The whole variable domain, remainder taken from reference TRBV7-8 and TRBJ2-1, is GAGVSQSPRYKVAKRGQDVALRCDPISGHVSLFWYQQALGQGPEFLTYFQNEAQLDKSGLPSDRFFAERPEGSVSTLKIQRTQQEDSAVYLCASSLGLGLNEQFFGPGTRLTVL.